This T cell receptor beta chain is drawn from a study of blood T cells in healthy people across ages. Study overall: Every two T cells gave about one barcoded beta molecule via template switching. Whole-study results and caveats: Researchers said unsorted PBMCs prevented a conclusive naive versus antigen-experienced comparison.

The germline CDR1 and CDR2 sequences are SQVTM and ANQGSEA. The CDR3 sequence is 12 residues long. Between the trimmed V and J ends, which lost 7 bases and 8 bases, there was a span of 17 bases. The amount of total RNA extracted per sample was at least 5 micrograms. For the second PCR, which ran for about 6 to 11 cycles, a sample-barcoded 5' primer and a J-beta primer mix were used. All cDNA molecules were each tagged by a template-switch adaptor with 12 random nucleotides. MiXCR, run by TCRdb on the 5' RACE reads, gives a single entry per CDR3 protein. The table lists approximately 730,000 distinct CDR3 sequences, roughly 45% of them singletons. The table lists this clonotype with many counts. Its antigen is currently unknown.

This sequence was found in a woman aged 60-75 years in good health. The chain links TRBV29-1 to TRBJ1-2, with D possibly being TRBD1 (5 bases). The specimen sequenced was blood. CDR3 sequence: CSGDRALGGYTF. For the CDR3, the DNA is TGCAGCGGGGACCGGGCCCTGGGAGGCTACACCTTC.